The T cell receptor beta chain under discussion was sequenced for a study of blood T cell repertoires in COVID-19. Study-level background: The United States, Italy and Spain provided the acute and convalescent COVID-19 samples. T cells, B-cell-depleted T cells, or PBMCs supplied cDNA or gDNA.

Only in-frame clones appear in the TCRdb table, and some are missing; sequencing was by immunoSEQ multiplex PCR. The sample lists 250,000 to 400,000 clones, 85% to 90% occurring once. Between the trimmed V and J ends, which lost 5 bases and 8 bases, there was a span of 13 bases. Germline V gene sequence: CDR1 SGHNT, CDR2 YENEEA. The CDR3 spans 13 residues. During active infection, Seattle patients enrolled and were then monitored through disease. Sequencing was performed on peripheral blood. The chain joins TRBV11-3 to TRBJ2-1; tentatively, D is TRBD2 (5 bases). This clonotype originated in a woman aged 25 to 39 with COVID-19, enrolled during active disease. The CDR3 DNA sequence: TGTGCCAGCAGCCCCCACAGAGCGGATGAGCAGTTCTTC. Its translation: CASSPHRADEQFF.